This T cell receptor beta chain was retrieved from a study of OX40 agonist ivuxolimab in advanced cancers. As for the study in general: The mean age was roughly 60 years, ranging from about 20 to 90, with over 70% of participants male.

The CDR3 totals 15 residues. Trimming took 0 bases from V and 3 from J, leaving 13 bases between them. Germline assignment: CDR1 SGHRS and CDR2 YFSETQ. Using immunoSEQ multiplex PCR, the repertoire was profiled, and TCRdb retains in-frame clones only, with some absent. The sample lists about 22,000 clones; 65% to 85% were seen once. The rearrangement joins TRBV5-1 to TRBJ2-7; D ambiguous. This receptor was identified in an adult with an advanced solid tumor such as melanoma, head and neck, liver or kidney cancer. This specimen was CD4+ or CD8+ T cells sorted from blood, taken in a trial of the OX40 agonist ivuxolimab. CDR3 nucleotide sequence: TGCGCCAGCAGCTTGGCCTTTCTTTGGCACTACGAGCAGTACTTC. This translates into CASSLAFLWHYEQYF. The full variable domain, its missing parts supplied by reference TRBV5-1 and TRBJ2-7, is KAGVTQTPRYLIKTRGQQVTLSCSPISGHRSVSWYQQTPGQGLQFLFEYFSETQRNKGNFPGRFSGRQFSNSRSEMNVSTLELGDSALYLCASSLAFLWHYEQYFGPGTRLTVT.